What follows describes a single T cell receptor beta chain. Its antigen is still unknown. HTBI primers from iRepertoire and Arm-PCR of CDR3 regions yielded the TCR beta libraries. TCRdb fed the multiplex PCR reads into MiXCR, producing one record per CDR3 protein. The sample records 400,000 to 650,000 distinct CDR3 sequences, about 16% being singletons. Time point meaning: newly diagnosed GD, antithyroid drugs for less than 3 months. From PBMCs, RNA was extracted and then used to make the TCR library. These data come from a study of regulatory T cells in long-lasting Graves disease. Study observations and caveats: Persistent patients had a count of shared public clonotypes (more than 2,500) that exceeded that of new patients (roughly 1,000).

This CDR3 region has 16 residues. Germline V lookup: CDR1 SGHNT, CDR2 YENEEA. The V and J ends lost 3 bases and 9 bases, in that order; junction bases with no gene match: 12. The data also belong to a second study, concerning T cells in Graves' hyperthyroidism and ophthalmopathy. Turning to that study: The study enrolled patients aged 18 to 65 with newly diagnosed hyperthyroidism of under 2 months' duration. First-round RT-PCR with HTBI primers amplified the TCR CDR3 region. In the blood, most expanded thyroid clonotypes above 0.001 appeared as well.

The sample consisted of peripheral blood mononuclear cells (PBMCs), taken at new diagnosis, from a patient treated with antithyroid drugs. The V and J genes are TRBV11-3 and TRBJ1-5; the match to TRBD1 covers 9 bases. The sequence came from a woman in her forties or fifties with Graves disease. CDR3 nucleotides: TGTGCCAGCAGCTTTTGGGACAGGGTTGGGGGGGGGCCCCAGCATTTT. Its protein product is CASSFWDRVGGGPQHF.